Presented here are 26 T cell receptor beta chains from one specimen sequenced in a study of T cells after yellow fever vaccination (dated by TCRdb to between 2019 and 2020). In light of the paper, this sample's treatment or condition label describes: live attenuated yellow fever vaccine strain. Receptor libraries were prepared by 5' RACE. Data came from an Illumina NovaSeq 6000. TCRdb ran its own pipeline on the public reads, namely fastp trimming at Q25 and MiXCR clone calling, and kept in-frame beta chains. CDR3 protein duplicates are merged, each entry listing the most common genes and DNA. For this sample the table gives a few hundred thousand distinct CDR3 sequences, of which less than 4.5% were detected only once. Around 24% of the sample comes from the top ten. The sequences come from PBMCs, collected on the day of the yellow fever booster vaccination. The receptors derive from a man aged 18 to 35 who received the YFV17D yellow fever vaccine.

This clonotype was observed at least ten times. The chain combines TRBV5-1 with TRBJ2-5, with D perhaps matching TRBD1 (6 bases). The germline V gene has CDR1 SGHRS and CDR2 YFSETQ. V was shortened by 0 bases and J by 5 bases, with 14 bases between the two germline ends. This CDR3 comprises 15 residues. The CDR3 loop reads CASSLGDIPGETQYF. The CDR3 DNA follows: TGCGCCAGCAGCTTGGGGGACATACCAGGGGAGACCCAGTACTTC. Full variable domain (missing parts from reference TRBV5-1 and TRBJ2-5): KAGVTQTPRYLIKTRGQQVTLSCSPISGHRSVSWYQQTPGQGLQFLFEYFSETQRNKGNFPGRFSGRQFSNSRSEMNVSTLELGDSALYLCASSLGDIPGETQYFGPGTRLLVL.

Remarks on this clonotype: The germline gene is not matched at one end of the junction; a read error may be the cause. The chain is built from TRBV7-9 and TRBJ1-6, with TRBD1 matching 7 bases. Germline-derived CDR1 and CDR2 are SEHNR and FQNEAQ (reference sequence). The CDR3 totals 15 residues. The CDR3 loop is CASILDRVFSSPLHF. As DNA, the CDR3 is TGTGCCAGCATCTTAGACAGGGTGTTTAGTTCACCCCTCCACTTT.

This clonotype was observed at least ten times. The CDR3 nucleotides are TGTGCCAGCAGCAGAGCCGGAAGCTCCTACAATGAGCAGTTCTTC. Translating gives CASSRAGSSYNEQFF. The chain couples TRBV7-2 to TRBJ2-1; D is uncertain. This CDR3 contains 15 residues. Germline values: CDR1 SGHTA, CDR2 FQGNSA. Trimming shortened V by 5 bases and J by 0 bases, and 11 bases separated the two germline ends.

This clonotype was counted many times. The chain joins TRBV29-1 to TRBJ1-5, with 9 nucleotides matching TRBD1. This CDR3 is 13 amino acids long. Germline V gives CDR1 SQVTM, CDR2 ANQGSEA. Germline trimming cut 7 bases from V and 5 bases from J; bases unmatched to any gene: 6. The CDR3 loop is CSATGQGDQPQHF. CDR3 coding DNA: TGCAGCGCAACGGGACAGGGCGATCAGCCCCAGCATTTT. Drawing the rest from reference TRBV29-1 and TRBJ1-5, the complete variable domain is SAVISQKPSRDICQRGTSLTIQCQVDSQVTMMFWYRQQPGQSLTLIATANQGSEATYESGFVIDKFPISRPNLTFSTLTVSNMSPEDSSIYLCSATGQGDQPQHFGDGTRLSIL.

This clonotype was seen many times. V gene TRBV5-1 combines with J gene TRBJ1-2; 7 bases align to TRBD1. CDR3 length: 17 amino acids. In germline, CDR1 is SGHRS, CDR2 YFSETQ. V shed 2 bases and J 0 bases; nucleotides not matched to a gene: 10. In nucleotides, the CDR3 is TGCGCCAGCAGCTTTTTTCCCACAGGGGAGACTAACTATGGCTACACCTTC. Amino acids: CASSFFPTGETNYGYTF.

This clonotype was seen a few times. As DNA, the CDR3 is TGTGCCAGCAGTCCAGGGGGGGACAGGGTCCACGAGCAGTACTTC. This sequence encodes CASSPGGDRVHEQYF. The V and J genes are TRBV12-3 or TRBV12-4 and TRBJ2-7; 9 nucleotides agree with TRBD1. The CDR3 consists of 15 residues. V shed 5 bases, J shed 5 bases, and the junction held 10 bases outside the gene matches.

The rearrangement links TRBV10-1 to TRBJ2-3; TRBD2 agrees at 7 bases. Germline loops: CDR1 WNHNN, CDR2 SYGVQD (reference sequence). Trimming took 3 bases from V and 2 from J; bases not matched to a gene: 17. The CDR3 is 19 amino acids. The CDR3 loop reads CASSEVLALAATHTDTQYF. CDR3 nucleotides: TGCGCCAGCAGTGAAGTTTTAGCCCTAGCGGCGACCCACACAGATACGCAGTATTTT.

This clonotype has a handful of counts. The chain links TRBV12-3 or TRBV12-4 to TRBJ2-1; D is ambiguous. The CDR3 runs to 12 residues. The ends were cut back, 5 bases at V and 8 bases at J, with 10 bases in the middle. The CDR3: CASSEVAHEQFF. Here the CDR3 DNA reads TGTGCCAGCAGTGAGGTAGCCCATGAGCAGTTCTTC.

This clonotype was observed a few times. The chain recombines TRBV6-5 with TRBJ1-2; the D is unclear. This CDR3 spans 16 amino acids. The germline gives CDR1 MNHEY, CDR2 SVGAGI. With 0 bases removed from V and 7 bases from J, the gap between germline ends came to 18 bases. In nucleotides, the CDR3 is TGTGCCAGCAGTTACTCGTCCGGGAGCCCGAACGGTGGCTACACCTTC. It encodes CASSYSSGSPNGGYTF.

The V gene is TRBV20-1, the J gene TRBJ2-1; the D is unclear. The CDR3 extends over 13 amino acids. V lost 3 bases and J 7 bases, leaving 13 bases between the germline ends. The germline V gene has CDR1 DFQATT and CDR2 SNEGSKA (reference sequence). CDR3 protein: CSARVPIRNEQFF. The CDR3 DNA follows: TGCAGTGCTAGGGTACCAATTCGGAATGAGCAGTTCTTC.

The rearrangement uses TRBV7-8 and TRBJ1-1; D is undetermined. V lost 1 base to trimming and J lost 4 bases, with 10 bases between them. Germline CDR1 is SGHVS and CDR2 is FQNEAQ. The CDR3 has 14 residues. CDR3 coding DNA: TGTGCCAGCAGCTTAGGTGCATACAGCACTGAAGCTTTCTTT. This codes for CASSLGAYSTEAFF.

This clonotype was observed at least ten times. The genes are TRBV18 and TRBJ1-2, with D perhaps matching TRBD1 (6 bases). V lost 3 bases, J lost 4 bases, and 6 bases lay in between. The CDR3 has 12 amino acids. The germline gives CDR1 KGHSH, CDR2 LQKENI. The DNA for the CDR3 is TGTGCCAGCTCACCGGACAGCTATGGCTACACCTTC. This translates into CASSPDSYGYTF. Filled out from reference TRBV18 and TRBJ1-2, the complete variable domain reads NAGVMQNPRHLVRRRGQEARLRCSPMKGHSHVYWYRQLPEEGLKFMVYLQKENIIDESGMPKERFSAEFPKEGPSILRIQQVVRGDSAAYFCASSPDSYGYTFGSGTRLTVV.

This chain links TRBV20-1 with TRBJ2-3; perhaps TRBD2 as D (7 bases). Germline CDR1 reads DFQATT; CDR2 reads SNEGSKA (reference sequence). The CDR3 totals 15 residues. Trimming removed 3 bases from V and 0 bases from J, with 13 bases in between. This chain's CDR3 is CSASLRGASTDTQYF. The CDR3 nucleotides are TGCAGTGCTAGCTTACGGGGGGCTAGCACAGATACGCAGTATTTT.

This clonotype showed up just a few times. The CDR3 sequence is CASSIHGGLQGNTIYF. Written as DNA, the CDR3 is TGTGCCAGCAGTATCCACGGGGGACTGCAAGGAAACACCATATATTTT. This chain links TRBV12-3 or TRBV12-4 with TRBJ1-3, with D possibly being TRBD1 (5 bases). V was trimmed by 5 bases and J by 4 bases, leaving 18 bases between them. CDR3 length equals 16 residues.

Many counts were recorded for this clonotype. Here the CDR3 reads CASSYGGGYGYTF. DNA for the CDR3: TGTGCCAGCAGTTACGGGGGGGGCTATGGCTACACCTTC. The V and J genes are TRBV6-5 and TRBJ1-2; tentative D call: TRBD1 (5 bases). The V gene lost 2 bases and the J gene lost 4 bases, with 8 bases spanning the gap. The CDR3 has 13 amino acids. Looked up from germline, CDR1 is MNHEY and CDR2 is SVGAGI.

This clonotype was observed at least ten times. The genes are TRBV7-6 and TRBJ1-4, with TRBD1 matching 7 bases. Germline values: CDR1 SGHVS, CDR2 FNYEAQ. The CDR3 spans 14 residues. The J segment lost 7 bases and the V segment lost 5 bases, leaving 7 bases of the junction unmatched. CDR3 DNA sequence: TGTGCCAGCAGCACAGGGGACAGTGGTGAAAAACTGTTTTTT. Its protein product is CASSTGDSGEKLFF.

CDR3 sequence: CASSPGQGAYQPQHF. CDR3 nucleotide sequence: TGTGCCAGCAGCCCCGGACAGGGGGCCTATCAGCCCCAGCATTTT. The chain recombines TRBV12-3 or TRBV12-4 with TRBJ1-5, with 11 bases aligning to TRBD1. V was clipped by 6 bases and J by 5 bases; unmatched bases: 6. There are 15 residues in the CDR3.

This clonotype was seen repeatedly, ten times or more. The CDR3 sequence: CASSLRTRLGGGYTF. The CDR3, as DNA: TGTGCCAGCAGCCTCCGGACACGGTTGGGTGGTGGCTACACCTTC. The chain employs TRBV11-2 and TRBJ1-2, with D tentatively TRBD1 (5 bases). Germline V gene data show CDR1 as SGHAT and CDR2 as FQNNGV. The V and J ends lost 5 bases and 7 bases respectively, with 20 bases between them. This CDR3 region has 15 residues.

V gene TRBV7-6 combines with J gene TRBJ2-2, with 8 positions matching TRBD2. This CDR3 region has 15 residues. V dropped 8 bases and J dropped 4; count of bases not matched to a gene: 9. In germline, CDR1 is SGHVS, CDR2 FNYEAQ. In DNA form, the CDR3 reads TGTGCCAGCCGCATTAACGGGGGGGGCACCGGGGAGCTGTTTTTT. Translating gives CASRINGGGTGELFF.

The chain links TRBV7-3 to TRBJ2-3, with a weak D call TRBD1 (5 bases). V was pared by 5 bases and J by 6 bases, with 12 bases between. Germline V gives CDR1 SGHTA, CDR2 FQGTGA. This CDR3 spans 13 amino acids. CDR3 bases: TGTGCCAGCAGCCCAGGGCTGACGGATACGCAGTATTTT. It translates to CASSPGLTDTQYF.

This clonotype was counted many times. V and J are TRBV5-1 and TRBJ2-3, with TRBD2 matching over 9 bases. The junction had 12 bases not matched to a gene; V was cut back by 4 bases and J by 6 bases. The V gene's germline CDR1 is SGHRS and CDR2 YFSETQ. The CDR3 is 16 residues long. CDR3 sequence (DNA): TGCGCCAGCAGCAAGGGGGCTAGCGGGGTTCTGGATACGCAGTATTTT. Translating it yields CASSKGASGVLDTQYF. Full variable domain (remainder filled in from reference TRBV5-1 and TRBJ2-3): KAGVTQTPRYLIKTRGQQVTLSCSPISGHRSVSWYQQTPGQGLQFLFEYFSETQRNKGNFPGRFSGRQFSNSRSEMNVSTLELGDSALYLCASSKGASGVLDTQYFGPGTRLTVL.

In DNA, the CDR3 is TGTGCCAGCAGTTACTGGGGCTCCGGGGAGCTGTTTTTT. This encodes CASSYWGSGELFF. J is TRBJ2-2 and V is TRBV6-2 or TRBV6-3, with a possible D match to TRBD1 (5 bases). Trimming cost V 1 base and J 6 bases, with 6 bases left between them. Germline assignment: CDR1 MNHEY and CDR2 SVGEGT. The CDR3 spans 13 residues.

This clonotype was found many times. V gene TRBV2 combines with J gene TRBJ2-1; 7 bases line up with TRBD2. Germline values: CDR1 SNHLY, CDR2 FYNNEI. The V and J ends lost 5 bases and 7 bases, in that order; junction bases with no gene match: 5. This CDR3 is 13 amino acids long. Here the CDR3 DNA reads TGTGCCAGCAGTTCCGTTAGCGGGAATGAGCAGTTCTTC. Its protein is CASSSVSGNEQFF. Together with reference TRBV2 and TRBJ2-1, the CDR3 gives the full variable domain: EPEVTQTPSHQVTQMGQEVILRCVPISNHLYFYWYRQILGQKVEFLVSFYNNEISEKSEIFDDQFSVERPDGSNFTLKIRSTKLEDSAMYFCASSSVSGNEQFFGPGTRLTVL.

The chain employs TRBV12-3 or TRBV12-4 and TRBJ1-2; D is unresolved. CDR3 length: 16 residues. Trimming took 1 base from V and 6 from J, leaving 18 bases between them. The CDR3 DNA reads as TGTGCCAGCAGTTTAGGCCCCGGACTTGGCGGGAATGGCTACACCTTC. Protein sequence: CASSLGPGLGGNGYTF.

This clonotype was counted a few times. The rearrangement uses TRBV11-2 and TRBJ2-3, with D maybe TRBD1 (5 bases). The CDR3 has 15 amino acids. The germline V and J ends were trimmed by 0 bases and 2 bases, with 9 bases remaining between them. Germline V gene data show CDR1 as SGHAT and CDR2 as FQNNGV. The CDR3 spells CASSLDPGYTDTQYF. CDR3 nucleotide sequence: TGTGCCAGCAGCTTAGATCCAGGGTACACAGATACGCAGTATTTT.

This clonotype was seen more than once but under ten times. The rearrangement links TRBV6-2 or TRBV6-3 to TRBJ1-1; D is perhaps TRBD1 (5 bases). The CDR3 loop spans 16 amino acids. Germline CDR1 reads MNHEY; CDR2 reads SVGEGT. V lost 4 bases and J lost 0, with 15 bases in between. CDR3: CASSSRDSLMNTEAFF. The DNA for the CDR3 is TGTGCCAGCAGTTCTCGCGACAGCCTAATGAACACTGAAGCTTTCTTT.